This T cell receptor beta chain is from a study of blood T cell repertoires in COVID-19. Overall study context: Italy, Spain and the United States were the sources of the convalescent and acute COVID-19 samples. T cells, B-cell-depleted T cells, or PBMCs supplied cDNA or gDNA.

The authors' processing: Nucleated cell counts were estimated from reference gene primer amplification. Repertoires were generated with immunoSEQ multiplex PCR, while TCRdb's copy carries only in-frame clones and drops some. The D gene and trimming were derived from the DNA, and the V and J assignments and clone size from that table. The sample consists of around 480,000 clones, about 87% of them appearing once. The V gene end was trimmed by 1 base and the J gene end by 2 bases; junction bases not matched to a gene: 10. This CDR3 has 19 amino acids. The germline CDR1 and CDR2 sequences are LGHNA and YNFKEQ.

The sequencing sample was made of peripheral blood. This chain connects TRBV4-2 to TRBJ2-2; 10 bases agree with TRBD1. This receptor was taken from a woman aged 50 to 65 with COVID-19, enrolled during active disease. The CDR3 DNA follows: TGTGCCAGCAGCCAAGCGGCTCCCGGACAGGGGGGAAACACCGGGGAGCTGTTTTTT. Protein product: CASSQAAPGQGGNTGELFF.